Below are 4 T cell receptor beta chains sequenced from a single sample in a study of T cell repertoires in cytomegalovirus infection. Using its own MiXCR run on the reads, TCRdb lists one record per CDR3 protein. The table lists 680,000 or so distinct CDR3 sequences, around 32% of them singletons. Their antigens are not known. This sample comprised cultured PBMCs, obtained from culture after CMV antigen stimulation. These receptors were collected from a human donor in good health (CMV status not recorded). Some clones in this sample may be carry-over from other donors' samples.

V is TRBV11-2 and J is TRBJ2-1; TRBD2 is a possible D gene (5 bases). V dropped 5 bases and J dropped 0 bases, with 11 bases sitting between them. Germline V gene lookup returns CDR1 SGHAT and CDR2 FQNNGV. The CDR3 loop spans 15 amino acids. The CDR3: CASSPSQSSYNEQFF. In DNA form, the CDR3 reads TGTGCCAGCAGCCCTAGCCAAAGCTCCTACAATGAGCAGTTCTTC.

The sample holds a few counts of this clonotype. CDR3 in amino acids: CSASTGDEQYF. The CDR3 DNA is TGCAGTGCTAGTACAGGGGACGAGCAGTACTTC. The chain couples TRBV20-1 to TRBJ2-7, with 7 bases fitting TRBD1. Trimming cost V 3 bases and J 5 bases; bases outside gene matches: 1. Per the germline V gene, CDR1 is DFQATT and CDR2 is SNEGSKA (reference sequence). The CDR3 runs 11 residues.

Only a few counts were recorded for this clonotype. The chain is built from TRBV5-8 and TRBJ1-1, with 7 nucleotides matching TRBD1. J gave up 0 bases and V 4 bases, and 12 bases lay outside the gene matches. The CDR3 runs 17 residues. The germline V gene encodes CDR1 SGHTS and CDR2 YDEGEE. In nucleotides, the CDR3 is TGTGCCAGCAGCACGACCTCAGGACAGGCCGTGAACACTGAAGCTTTCTTT. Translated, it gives CASSTTSGQAVNTEAFF.

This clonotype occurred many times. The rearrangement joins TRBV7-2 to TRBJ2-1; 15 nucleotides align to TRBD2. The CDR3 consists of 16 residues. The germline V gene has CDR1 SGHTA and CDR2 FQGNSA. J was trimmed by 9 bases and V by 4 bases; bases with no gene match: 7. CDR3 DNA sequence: TGTGCCAGCAGCTCCGGGACTAGCGGGAGGAGGTTTGAGCAGTTCTTC. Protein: CASSSGTSGRRFEQFF. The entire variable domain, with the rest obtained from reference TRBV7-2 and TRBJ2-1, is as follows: GAGVSQSPSNKVTEKGKDVELRCDPISGHTALYWYRQSLGQGLEFLIYFQGNSAPDKSGLPSDRFSAERTGGSVSTLTIQRTQQEDSAVYLCASSSGTSGRRFEQFFGPGTRLTVL.